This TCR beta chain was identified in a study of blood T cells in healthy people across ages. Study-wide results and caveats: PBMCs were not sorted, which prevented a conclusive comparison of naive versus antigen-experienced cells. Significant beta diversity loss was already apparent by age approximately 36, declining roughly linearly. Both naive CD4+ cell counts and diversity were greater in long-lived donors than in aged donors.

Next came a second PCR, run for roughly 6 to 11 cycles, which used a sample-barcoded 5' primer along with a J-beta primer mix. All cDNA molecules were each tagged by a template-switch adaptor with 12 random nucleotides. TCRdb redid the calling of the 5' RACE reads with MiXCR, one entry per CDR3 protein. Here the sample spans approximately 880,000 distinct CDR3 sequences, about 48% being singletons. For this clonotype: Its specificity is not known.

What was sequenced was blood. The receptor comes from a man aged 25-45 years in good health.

CDR3 DNA: TGTGCCAGTAGCCGCTTGGGGGTCCTCGGGGCCAATGAGCAGTTCTTC. This gives the protein CASSRLGVLGANEQFF. The chain links TRBV19 to TRBJ2-1, with D possibly called TRBD1 or TRBD2 (5 bases each). The V and J ends lost 6 bases and 6 bases respectively, with 21 bases between them. The CDR3 consists of 16 residues. In germline, CDR1 is LNHDA, CDR2 SQIVND (reference sequence).